The sample holds one count of the clone carrying this TCR beta chain. Its target is not known. CDR1 and CDR2 (germline): LGHNA, YNFKEQ. The germline V and J ends were trimmed by 4 bases and 2 bases, with 22 bases remaining between them. CDR3 length: 18 residues. Generation of TCR beta libraries employed quantitative 5'-RACE incorporating molecular barcodes. TCRdb reprocessed the 5' RACE reads with MiXCR, giving one entry per CDR3 protein. The sample consists of about 800,000 distinct CDR3 sequences, over 9.5% of them appearing once. This sample was included in a study of CD8 T cells in ankylosing spondylitis. Study-wide points: Some of the motif variants had earlier been found in reactive arthritis patients' fluid and blood. The study looked at matched synovial fluid samples from ankylosing spondylitis patients. Disease-linked clones were reported to be significantly enriched there. Made up of 7 to 9 highly homologous variants, a TCR beta motif appeared characteristic of ankylosing spondylitis blood. Those disease-linked clones were CD8+; they were also relatively rare in peripheral blood.

The source is a male donor with ankylosing spondylitis. This chain uses TRBV4-2 with TRBJ2-3; D is uncertain. Sequencing used blood, either unsorted or a sorted T cell fraction (not recorded which). The CDR3 protein is CASSPQVRRLSLTDTQYF. CDR3 bases: TGTGCCAGCAGCCCGCAGGTCAGGCGACTCTCACTCACAGATACGCAGTATTTT.